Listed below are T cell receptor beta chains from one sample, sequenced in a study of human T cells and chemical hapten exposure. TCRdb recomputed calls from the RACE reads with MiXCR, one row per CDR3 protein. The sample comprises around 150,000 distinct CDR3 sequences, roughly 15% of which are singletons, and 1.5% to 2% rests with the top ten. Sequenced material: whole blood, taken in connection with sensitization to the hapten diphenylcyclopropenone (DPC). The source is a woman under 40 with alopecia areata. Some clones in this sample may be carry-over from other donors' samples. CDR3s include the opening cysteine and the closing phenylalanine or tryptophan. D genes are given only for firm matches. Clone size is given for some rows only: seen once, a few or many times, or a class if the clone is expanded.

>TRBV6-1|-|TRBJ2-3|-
CASSEVGVRRGDTQYF
TGTGCCAGCAGTGAAGTTGGGGTTAGGAGAGGAGATACGCAGTATTTT
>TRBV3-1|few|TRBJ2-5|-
CATARAPEPQETQYF
TGTGCCACAGCCAGAGCTCCGGAGCCACAAGAGACCCAGTACTTC
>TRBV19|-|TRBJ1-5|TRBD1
CASTLGQGASFQPQHF
TGTGCCAGTACCTTAGGGCAGGGGGCTTCTTTTCAGCCCCAGCATTTT
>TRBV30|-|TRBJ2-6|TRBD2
CAWSGAGDTGANVLTF
TGTGCCTGGAGTGGGGCGGGAGACACTGGGGCCAACGTCCTGACTTTC
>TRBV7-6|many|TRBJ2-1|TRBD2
CASSPAVAGGPFEQFF
TGTGCCAGCAGCCCCGCCGTCGCGGGAGGGCCATTTGAGCAGTTCTTC
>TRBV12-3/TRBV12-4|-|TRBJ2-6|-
CASSRSRSGANVLTF
TGTGCCAGCAGCAGGAGTCGCTCTGGGGCCAACGTCCTGACTTTC
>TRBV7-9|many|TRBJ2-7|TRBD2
CASSSSSGEQYF
TGTGCCAGCAGCTCATCTAGCGGCGAGCAGTACTTC
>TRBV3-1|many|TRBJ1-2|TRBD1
CASSPSPGQGATYGYTF
TGTGCCAGCAGCCCCAGCCCGGGACAGGGGGCCACCTATGGCTACACCTTC
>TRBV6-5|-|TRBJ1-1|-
CASSRGGLAEAFF
TGTGCCAGCAGTCGCGGTGGATTGGCTGAAGCTTTCTTT
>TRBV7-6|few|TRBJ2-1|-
CASSLGATDYNEQFF
TGTGCCAGCAGCTTAGGTGCTACCGATTACAATGAGCAGTTCTTC
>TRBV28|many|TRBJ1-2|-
CASSRGAGGEYGYTF
TGTGCCAGCAGTAGGGGGGCCGGAGGGGAGTATGGCTACACCTTC
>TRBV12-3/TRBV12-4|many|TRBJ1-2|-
CASSRLTNYGYTF
TGTGCCAGCAGCCGCCTTACCAACTATGGCTACACCTTC
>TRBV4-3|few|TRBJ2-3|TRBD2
CASSQLAGARDTQYF
TGCGCCAGCAGCCAGCTAGCGGGGGCACGAGATACGCAGTATTTT
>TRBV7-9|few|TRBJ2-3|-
CASSLALGDSDTQYF
TGTGCCAGCAGCTTAGCGTTGGGGGACTCAGATACGCAGTATTTT
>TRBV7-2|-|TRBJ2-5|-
CASSLATTQETQYF
TGTGCCAGCAGCTTAGCTACGACCCAAGAGACCCAGTACTTC
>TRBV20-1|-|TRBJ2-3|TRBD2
CSARPPGLAGGAADTQYF
TGCAGTGCTAGACCACCGGGACTAGCGGGAGGGGCCGCAGATACGCAGTATTTT
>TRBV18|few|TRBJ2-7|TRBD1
CASSPTTGTEQYF
TGTGCCAGCTCACCGACGACAGGGACCGAGCAGTACTTC
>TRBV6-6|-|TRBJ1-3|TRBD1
CASSGTASGNTIYF
TGTGCCAGCAGTGGGACAGCCTCTGGAAACACCATATATTTT
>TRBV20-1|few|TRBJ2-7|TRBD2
CSARDRLADYEQYF
TGCAGTGCTAGAGATCGACTAGCAGATTACGAGCAGTACTTC
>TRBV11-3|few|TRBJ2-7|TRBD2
CASSPRTSGNSYEQYF
TGTGCCAGCAGCCCCCGCACTAGCGGGAACTCCTACGAGCAGTACTTC
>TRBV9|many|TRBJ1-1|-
CASSETNTEAFF
TGTGCCAGCAGCGAAACTAACACTGAAGCTTTCTTT
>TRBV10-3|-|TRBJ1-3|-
CAISGGSLRRNTIYF
TGTGCCATCAGTGGGGGCTCCTTAAGGAGGAACACCATATATTTT
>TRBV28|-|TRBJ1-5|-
CASSAQVHYQPQHF
TGTGCCAGCAGCGCCCAGGTCCACTATCAGCCCCAGCATTTT
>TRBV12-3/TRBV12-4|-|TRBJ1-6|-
CASSLLGSPLHF
TGTGCCAGCAGTTTATTGGGTTCACCCCTCCACTTT
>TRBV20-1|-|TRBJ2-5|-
CSAKLQYQETQYF
TGCAGTGCTAAACTACAGTACCAAGAGACCCAGTACTTC
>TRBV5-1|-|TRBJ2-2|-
CASSLALLVDGELFF
TGCGCCAGCAGCTTGGCCCTACTAGTCGACGGGGAGCTGTTTTTT
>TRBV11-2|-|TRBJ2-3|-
CASSLWVRDTQYF
TGTGCCAGCAGCTTGTGGGTCAGGGATACGCAGTATTTT
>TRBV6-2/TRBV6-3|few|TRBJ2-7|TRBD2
CASSLSPGRSRYEQYF
TGTGCCAGCAGTCTCTCCCCCGGGAGGAGCCGGTACGAGCAGTACTTC
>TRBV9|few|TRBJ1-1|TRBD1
CASSKGTVGTEAFF
TGTGCCAGCAGCAAAGGGACAGTCGGCACTGAAGCTTTCTTT
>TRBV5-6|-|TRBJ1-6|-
CASSLSGPGGSPLHF
TGTGCCAGCAGCTTGAGTGGCCCTGGGGGATCACCCCTCCACTTT
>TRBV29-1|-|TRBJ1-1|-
CSGSGNTEAFF
TGCAGCGGCTCAGGGAACACTGAAGCTTTCTTT
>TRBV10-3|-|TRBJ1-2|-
CAISEVGTNYGYTF
TGTGCCATCAGTGAGGTGGGGACGAACTATGGCTACACCTTC
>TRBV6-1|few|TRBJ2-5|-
CASRTDPKGTQYF
TGTGCCAGCAGGACAGATCCAAAGGGGACCCAGTACTTC
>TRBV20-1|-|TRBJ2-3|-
CSATFLDTQYF
TGCAGTGCTACATTTCTAGATACGCAGTATTTT
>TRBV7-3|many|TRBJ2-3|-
CASSSRTATDTQYF
TGTGCCAGCAGCTCTCGGACAGCCACAGATACGCAGTATTTT
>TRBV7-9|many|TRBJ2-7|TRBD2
CASTSGLDSYEQYF
TGTGCCAGTACGAGCGGACTAGACTCCTACGAGCAGTACTTC
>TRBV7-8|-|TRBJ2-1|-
CASSPEDSYNEQFF
TGTGCCAGCAGCCCCGAGGACAGCTACAATGAGCAGTTCTTC
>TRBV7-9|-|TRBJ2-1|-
CASSLDPIQNEQFF
TGTGCCAGCAGCTTAGACCCGATCCAGAATGAGCAGTTCTTC
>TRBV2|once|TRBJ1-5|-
CASSPVDGQSQPQHF
TGTGCCAGCAGCCCCGTGGACGGACAGAGTCAGCCCCAGCATTTT
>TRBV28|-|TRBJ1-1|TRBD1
CASSLAQGFPTEAFF
TGTGCCAGCAGCCTCGCACAGGGGTTTCCCACTGAAGCTTTCTTT
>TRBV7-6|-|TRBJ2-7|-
CASSLADDNSYEQYF
TGTGCCAGCAGCTTAGCCGACGACAATTCCTACGAGCAGTACTTC
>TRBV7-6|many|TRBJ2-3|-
CASSFSGPDTQYF
TGTGCCAGCAGCTTTTCAGGGCCCGATACGCAGTATTTT
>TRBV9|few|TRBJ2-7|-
CASSVATGYEQYF
TGTGCCAGCAGCGTGGCAACAGGGTACGAGCAGTACTTC
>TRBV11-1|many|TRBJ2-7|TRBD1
CASSSAGTGSYEQYF
TGTGCCAGCAGCTCCGCCGGGACAGGGTCGTACGAGCAGTACTTC
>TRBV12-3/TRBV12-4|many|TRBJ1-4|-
CASRGIEKLFF
TGTGCCAGCCGGGGGATAGAAAAACTGTTTTTT
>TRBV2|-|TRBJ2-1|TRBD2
CASSLAVVGNEQFF
TGTGCCAGCAGTCTAGCGGTGGTGGGTAATGAGCAGTTCTTC
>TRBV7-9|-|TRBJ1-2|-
CASSLRQELYGYTF
TGTGCCAGCAGCTTACGGCAGGAACTCTATGGCTACACCTTC
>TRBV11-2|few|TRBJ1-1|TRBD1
CASSRGQGAAEAFF
TGTGCCAGCAGCAGAGGACAGGGGGCTGCTGAAGCTTTCTTT
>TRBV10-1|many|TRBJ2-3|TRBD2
CASSSSGYGGTDTQYF
TGCGCCAGCAGTTCTAGCGGATATGGGGGCACAGATACGCAGTATTTT
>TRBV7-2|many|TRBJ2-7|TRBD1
CASSRTGVTEQYF
TGTGCCAGCAGCCGGACAGGGGTGACCGAGCAGTACTTC
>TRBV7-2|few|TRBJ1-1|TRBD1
CASSPTGAGTEAFF
TGTGCCAGCAGCCCCACAGGGGCGGGTACTGAAGCTTTCTTT
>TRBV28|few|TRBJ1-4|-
CASSFRGVGEKLFF
TGTGCCAGCAGTTTCAGAGGGGTCGGGGAAAAACTGTTTTTT
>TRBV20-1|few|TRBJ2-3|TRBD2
CSASGGRGGTDTQYF
TGCAGTGCTAGTGGCGGGAGGGGGGGCACAGATACGCAGTATTTT
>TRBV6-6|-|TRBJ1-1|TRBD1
CASSGQGQFTEAFF
TGTGCCAGCAGCGGACAGGGTCAATTCACTGAAGCTTTCTTT
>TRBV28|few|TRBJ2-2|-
CASSLFSLGGAGELFF
TGTGCCAGCAGTTTATTTAGTCTAGGTGGAGCCGGGGAGCTGTTTTTT
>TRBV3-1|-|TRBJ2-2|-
CASSQPPPAGELFF
TGTGCCAGCAGCCAACCCCCCCCGGCCGGGGAGCTGTTTTTT
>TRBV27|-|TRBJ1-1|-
CASSSPLAEAFF
TGTGCCAGCAGTTCTCCCTTGGCTGAAGCTTTCTTT